Listed below are T cell receptor beta chains from one sample, sequenced in a study of T cell repertoires in cytomegalovirus infection. One entry per CDR3 protein results from TCRdb running MiXCR on the reads. The sample lists some 920,000 distinct CDR3 sequences, roughly 30% occurring once. Antigens for these TCRs are unknown. The specimen comprised cultured CD8+ T cells from PBMCs, sampled from culture after CMV antigen stimulation. These receptors were obtained from a human donor in good health (CMV status not recorded). Some clones in this sample may be carry-over from other donors' samples. CDR3s include the opening cysteine and the closing phenylalanine or tryptophan. A D gene is named only where the DNA matches it firmly. Size is stated for part of the rows, as once, few or many counts, or as a class when the clone is expanded.

clone_size,d_call,v_call,j_call,cdr3_aa,cdr3_nt
many,-,TRBV6-2/TRBV6-3,TRBJ2-3,CASPPGPGLVDTQYF,TGTGCCAGCCCACCGGGACCAGGCTTAGTGGATACGCAGTATTTT
few,-,TRBV7-6,TRBJ2-3,CASSSEGQNTDTQYF,TGTGCCAGCAGCTCAGAAGGACAGAACACAGATACGCAGTATTTT
medium-sized,-,TRBV18,TRBJ2-4,CASSSTGRVLAKNIQYF,TGTGCCAGCTCATCGACCGGACGGGTACTAGCCAAAAACATTCAGTACTTC
few,-,TRBV9,TRBJ2-5,CASSVGEQETQYF,TGTGCCAGCAGCGTAGGGGAGCAAGAGACCCAGTACTTC
-,TRBD2,TRBV20-1,TRBJ2-3,CSARDRTSVVSSAQYF,TGCAGTGCTAGAGATCGGACTAGCGTCGTCTCTTCCGCGCAGTATTTT
few,TRBD1,TRBV11-3,TRBJ2-1,CASSDPGQVYNEQFF,TGTGCCAGCAGCGATCCGGGACAGGTGTACAATGAGCAGTTCTTC
few,-,TRBV19,TRBJ1-5,CASSIWGARSNQPQHF,TGTGCCAGTAGTATATGGGGTGCTAGAAGCAATCAGCCCCAGCATTTT
-,-,TRBV4-1,TRBJ1-2,CASSQTQNTHYGYTF,TGCGCCAGCAGCCAGACCCAAAACACCCACTATGGCTACACCTTC
-,-,TRBV12-3/TRBV12-4,TRBJ1-4,CASRPRGVGGEKLFF,TGTGCCAGCAGGCCGCGAGGGGTGGGTGGTGAAAAACTGTTTTTT
many,-,TRBV7-8,TRBJ2-1,CASSISGAYNEQFF,TGTGCCAGTAGTATATCCGGGGCCTACAATGAGCAGTTCTTC
-,TRBD1,TRBV7-8,TRBJ2-7,CASAGTGDDYEQYF,TGTGCCAGCGCGGGGACAGGGGACGACTACGAGCAGTACTTC
few,TRBD1,TRBV7-9,TRBJ1-1,CASSLDWDRASEAFF,TGTGCCAGCAGCTTAGATTGGGACAGGGCATCTGAAGCTTTCTTT
few,-,TRBV24-1,TRBJ2-1,CATSDGPTTYNEQFF,TGTGCCACCAGTGATGGGCCCACGACCTACAATGAGCAGTTCTTC
many,-,TRBV6-6,TRBJ1-2,CASGGDYGYTF,TGTGCCAGCGGAGGAGACTATGGCTACACCTTC
-,TRBD1,TRBV12-3/TRBV12-4,TRBJ1-5,CASSFTRDSYSNQPQHF,TGTGCCAGCAGTTTCACCAGGGACAGTTATAGCAATCAGCCCCAGCATTTT
-,-,TRBV6-2/TRBV6-3,TRBJ2-2,CASSYSRGGRGGELFF,TGTGCCAGCAGTTACTCGAGGGGGGGGCGGGGCGGGGAGCTGTTTTTT
-,-,TRBV9,TRBJ2-4,CASSVGVGDIQYF,TGTGCCAGCAGCGTAGGTGTTGGGGACATTCAGTACTTC
-,TRBD2,TRBV11-3,TRBJ2-1,CASSPGTSGGVQSEQFF,TGTGCCAGCAGCCCAGGGACTAGCGGGGGGGTACAAAGTGAGCAGTTCTTC
many,TRBD2,TRBV7-6,TRBJ2-1,CASSLSGLGSNEQFF,TGTGCCAGCAGCTTATCGGGACTAGGGTCTAATGAGCAGTTCTTC
-,TRBD2,TRBV25-1,TRBJ2-5,CASSVLAGSLQETQYF,TGTGCCAGCAGTGTGTTAGCGGGGTCCTTACAAGAGACCCAGTACTTT
-,TRBD1,TRBV7-6,TRBJ2-2,CASTPSGTGAGELFF,TGTGCTAGCACCCCCTCCGGGACAGGGGCCGGGGAGCTGTTTTTT
-,-,TRBV6-1,TRBJ2-5,CASSVDWIQETQYF,TGTGCCAGCAGTGTCGACTGGATACAAGAGACCCAGTACTTC
-,-,TRBV19,TRBJ2-2,CASSTGPNTGELFF,TGTGCCAGCTCCACGGGACCCAACACCGGGGAGCTGTTTTTT
few,-,TRBV12-3/TRBV12-4,TRBJ1-3,CASSANTGPTSGNTIYF,TGTGCCAGCAGCGCTAATACCGGACCGACCTCTGGAAACACCATATATTTT
-,TRBD1,TRBV20-1,TRBJ2-2,CSADNGQGNTGELFF,TGCAGTGCTGATAACGGACAGGGTAACACCGGGGAGCTGTTTTTT
-,-,TRBV6-6,TRBJ1-2,CASSPGPRRDGYTF,TGTGCCAGCAGCCCCGGACCTCGGAGGGATGGCTACACCTTC
-,TRBD2,TRBV7-8,TRBJ2-1,CASSGRTSENYNEQFF,TGTGCCAGCAGCGGTCGGACTAGCGAAAACTACAATGAGCAGTTCTTC
-,-,TRBV12-3/TRBV12-4,TRBJ1-1,CASNRYGAEAFF,TGTGCCAGCAATCGGTATGGCGCTGAAGCTTTCTTT
-,-,TRBV6-2/TRBV6-3,TRBJ1-5,CASSYVAANQPQHF,TGTGCCAGCAGTTACGTGGCAGCCAATCAGCCCCAGCATTTT
few,-,TRBV12-3/TRBV12-4,TRBJ2-1,CASRHPGPGNEQFF,TGTGCCAGCAGACATCCGGGACCGGGGAATGAGCAGTTCTTC
-,-,TRBV20-1,TRBJ2-2,CSAQVGGHAGELFF,TGCAGTGCCCAGGTTGGGGGGCACGCAGGGGAGCTGTTTTTT
few,TRBD1,TRBV7-8,TRBJ1-2,CASGTGAYGYTF,TGTGCCAGCGGGACAGGGGCCTATGGCTACACCTTC
few,TRBD1,TRBV27,TRBJ1-5,CASSLLTGEVNQPQHF,TGTGCCAGCAGTTTACTTACAGGGGAGGTCAATCAGCCCCAGCATTTT
-,TRBD2,TRBV6-2/TRBV6-3,TRBJ2-1,CALGTSGGANEQFF,TGTGCCCTTGGGACTAGCGGGGGGGCAAATGAGCAGTTCTTC
few,-,TRBV14,TRBJ1-1,CASSQDYSYTEAFF,TGTGCCAGCAGCCAAGATTACAGTTACACTGAAGCTTTCTTT
few,-,TRBV27,TRBJ2-7,CASSLAQTRSYSYEQYF,TGTGCCAGCAGTCTCGCTCAGACCCGCAGTTACTCCTACGAGCAGTACTTC
-,-,TRBV7-2,TRBJ1-2,CASSFSGRGLYYGYTF,TGTGCCAGCAGCTTCTCGGGACGGGGATTATATTATGGCTACACCTTC